The 27 T cell receptor beta chains below were found in one sample sequenced in a study of blood T cell repertoires in COVID-19 (dated by TCRdb to about 2020). To prepare the library, the immunoSEQ multiplex PCR assay was applied. TCRdb carries this immuneACCESS record with in-frame sequences only. Its versions omit some clonotypes, under half of them owing to an unresolved V gene in the studies checked, with the rest unexplained. The sample table shows about 310,000 clones, and over 75% are seen once. The ten top clones hold 7.8% of the sample. The specimen was peripheral blood. All receptors derive from a woman aged 45-60 years who had recovered from COVID-19.

The chain recombines TRBV15 with TRBJ2-3; maybe TRBD2 (5 bases). The CDR3 totals 15 residues. Per the germline V gene, CDR1 is LNHNV and CDR2 is YYDKDF (reference sequence). Trimming pared 0 bases from V and 3 bases from J, leaving 10 bases between. The CDR3 here is CATSRDLARTDTQYF. The CDR3, as DNA: TGTGCCACCAGCAGAGATTTAGCGCGGACAGATACGCAGTATTTT.

Only one count was recorded for this clone. The V gene is TRBV12-2, the J gene TRBJ2-1; TRBD1, as called in the table, went unchecked against the DNA. TRBV12-2 corresponds to a pseudogene. This CDR3 is built from 13 residues. The DNA of the CDR3 is TGTGCAAGTCTCAGGACAGGGAACAATGAGCAGTTCTTC. As protein: CASLRTGNNEQFF.

The rearrangement joins TRBV24-1 to TRBJ2-5, with D perhaps matching TRBD2 (5 bases). Trimming took 0 bases from V and 4 from J, leaving 14 bases between them. The CDR3 loop spans 16 amino acids. CDR1 KGHDR and CDR2 SFDVKD come from the germline V gene. The CDR3 protein is CATSDLDLRDGETQYF. CDR3 nucleotides: TGTGCCACCAGTGATTTGGATTTGAGGGATGGAGAGACCCAGTACTTC.

This clone was seen once. V usage is TRBV29-1 and J usage is TRBJ2-5; 7 bases fit TRBD2. Per germline, CDR1 SQVTM and CDR2 ANQGSEA. CDR3 size: 11 residues. CDR3 sequence (DNA): TGCACCACTCAGACGGGGGGGACCCAGTACTTC. Its translation: CTTQTGGTQYF.

CDR3 sequence reads: CAWRSSRQGNNEKLFF. In DNA form, the CDR3 reads TGTGCCTGGAGGTCGTCGCGACAGGGCAATAATGAAAAACTGTTTTTT. J is TRBJ1-4 and V is TRBV30, with 7 bases that match TRBD1. The CDR3 spans 16 residues. Germline CDR1 reads GTSNPN; CDR2 reads SVGIG (reference sequence). Trimming took 3 bases from V and 4 from J; bases not matched to a gene: 11. The variable domain in full, with the rest retrieved from reference TRBV30 and TRBJ1-4, is SQTIHQWPATLVQPVGSPLSLECTVEGTSNPNLYWYRQAAGRGLQLLFYSVGIGQISSEVPQNLSASRPQDRQFILSSKKLLLSDSGFYLCAWRSSRQGNNEKLFFGSGTQLSVL.

This clone was observed a single time. The chain has TRBV9 and TRBJ2-7, with a weak D call TRBD2 (6 bases). Germline V lookup: CDR1 SGDLS, CDR2 YYNGEE. The CDR3 consists of 14 residues. The germline V and J ends were trimmed by 4 bases and 6 bases, with 17 bases remaining between them. The CDR3 reads CASSLLTRGSEQYF. The CDR3 bases are TGTGCCAGCAGCCTCTTGACTCGGGGGTCCGAGCAGTACTTC.

V usage is TRBV30 and J usage is TRBJ2-7; possibly TRBD2 for D (7 bases). CDR3 length: 14 amino acids. V was pared by 3 bases and J by 7 bases, with 19 bases between. The V gene's germline CDR1 is GTSNPN and CDR2 SVGIG (reference sequence). CDR3 sequence reads: CAWSLWGGAREQYF. DNA of the CDR3: TGTGCCTGGAGCCTATGGGGGGGGGCTCGGGAGCAGTACTTC.

This sequence joins TRBV12-3 or TRBV12-4 and TRBJ1-1, with 7 bases fitting TRBD1. With V trimmed by 6 bases and J by 4 bases, 5 bases remained unmatched. This CDR3 is 13 amino acids long. CDR3 nucleotides: TGTGCCAGCAGGACCACAGGGGTCACTGAAGCTTTCTTT. Its translation is CASRTTGVTEAFF.

On this clone itself: Within the sample, other DNA sequences also encode this same CDR3. This chain connects TRBV28 to TRBJ2-5; 7 bases match TRBD2. The CDR3 runs to 14 residues. V lost 3 bases and J lost 1; bases outside the gene matches: 2. CDR1 is MDHEN and CDR2 is SYDVKM in the germline V gene. CDR3 residues: CASSLGGVQETQYF. The CDR3 DNA follows: TGTGCCAGCAGTTTGGGAGGGGTCCAAGAGACCCAGTACTTC.

The chain joins TRBV9 to TRBJ1-1; 10 bases align to TRBD1. This CDR3 is built from 16 residues. CDR1 is SGDLS, CDR2 YYNGEE, per germline. J was trimmed by 5 bases and V by 0 bases; bases with no gene match: 7. The CDR3 region is CASSVDPLDRGTEAFF. For the CDR3, the DNA is TGTGCCAGCAGCGTAGACCCACTGGACAGGGGGACTGAAGCTTTCTTT.

The chain carries TRBV11-2 and TRBJ1-3, with no clear D. CDR1 and CDR2 (germline): SGHAT, FQNNGV. The CDR3 consists of 13 residues. Trimming cost V 7 bases and J 0 bases, with 7 bases left between them. As DNA, the CDR3 is TGTGCCAGCATCCAAGCCTCTGGAAACACCATATATTTT. Its translation is CASIQASGNTIYF.

The V gene is TRBV11-2, the J gene TRBJ1-1; perhaps TRBD1 as D (5 bases). This CDR3 region has 16 residues. Germline V lookup: CDR1 SGHAT, CDR2 FQNNGV. V lost 1 base to trimming and J lost 0 bases, with 12 bases between them. The CDR3 protein is CASSLGEGRVNTEAFF. The DNA for the CDR3 is TGTGCCAGCAGCTTAGGGGAGGGCAGGGTGAACACTGAAGCTTTCTTT.

Worth noting for this clone: Other DNA variants within this sample encode the same CDR3. The V call is TRBV5-1, the J call TRBJ2-7, with unresolved D. From germline, CDR1 is SGHRS and CDR2 YFSETQ. Trimming removed 1 base from V and 3 bases from J, with 5 bases in between. This CDR3 contains 12 residues. The CDR3, as DNA: TGCGCCAGCAGCTTGTCGAGCTACGAGCAGTACTTC. Its protein product is CASSLSSYEQYF.

The CDR3 DNA reads TGTGCCAGCAGCTCCCAGGGGAGCGAGCAGTACTTC. Amino acids: CASSSQGSEQYF. The chain has TRBV11-2 and TRBJ2-7, with D perhaps TRBD1 (6 bases). The V end lost 4 bases, the J end lost 6 bases, and 10 bases lay between the germline ends. This CDR3 spans 12 amino acids. The germline CDR1 and CDR2 sequences are SGHAT and FQNNGV.

The V gene is TRBV7-2, the J gene TRBJ1-1; possible D gene TRBD1, 6 bases. The CDR3 length is 12 residues. Trimming stripped 8 bases from V and 7 bases from J, with 14 bases between. Germline V lookup: CDR1 SGHTA, CDR2 FQGNSA. DNA for the CDR3: TGTGCCAGCGGGTACAGGGTCGGTGAAGCTTTCTTT. Its protein is CASGYRVGEAFF.

This rearrangement joins TRBV5-1 to TRBJ2-7; TRBD1 matches 7 bases. The CDR3 runs to 14 residues. V shed 0 bases and J 2 bases; nucleotides not matched to a gene: 2. CDR1 is SGHRS, CDR2 YFSETQ, per germline. The CDR3 DNA reads TGCGCCAGCAGCTTGGCGGGACAGACCTACGAGCAGTACTTC. Translated: CASSLAGQTYEQYF.

The chain is built from TRBV7-9 and TRBJ2-1, with TRBD2 matching 9 bases. The J segment lost 9 bases and the V segment lost 5 bases, leaving 17 bases of the junction unmatched. This CDR3 spans 17 amino acids. Germline values: CDR1 SEHNR, CDR2 FQNEAQ (reference sequence). The CDR3 sequence is CASSRHLSAGGPGEQFF. Written as DNA, the CDR3 is TGTGCCAGCAGCCGGCATCTGTCGGCGGGAGGGCCGGGTGAGCAGTTCTTC.

The genes are TRBV5-1 and TRBJ2-1, with 10 bases lining up with TRBD2. V gave up 4 bases and J gave up 9 bases; unmatched junction bases: 13. From germline, CDR1 is SGHRS and CDR2 YFSETQ. CDR3 length: 16 amino acids. The CDR3 spells CASSGGAGGSHAEQFF. CDR3 sequence (DNA): TGCGCCAGCAGCGGTGGAGCGGGAGGGTCCCACGCTGAGCAGTTCTTC.

This clone was detected only once. The chain has TRBV6-2 or TRBV6-3 and TRBJ2-1; D gene unclear. The CDR3 loop spans 18 amino acids. The ends were cut back, 0 bases at V and 5 bases at J, with 20 bases in the middle. CDR1 is MNHEY, CDR2 SVGEGT, per germline. CDR3 loop: CASSYSPARQLPNNEQFF. The CDR3 nucleotides read TGTGCCAGCAGTTACTCGCCCGCTAGGCAACTCCCTAACAATGAGCAGTTCTTC.

This rearrangement joins TRBV4-3 to TRBJ2-3; D is uncertain. Germline CDR1 LGHNA, CDR2 YSLEER. This CDR3 is built from 15 residues. Trimming cost V 4 bases and J 0 bases, with 11 bases left between them. DNA of the CDR3: TGCGCCAGCAGCCTGGAGCCTTCTAGCACAGATACGCAGTATTTT. It codes for CASSLEPSSTDTQYF.

The V and J genes are TRBV24-1 and TRBJ2-5, with TRBD2 matching over 8 bases. The ends lost 7 bases at V and 3 bases at J; junction bases unmatched: 6. The CDR3 spans 14 residues. Germline V gene data show CDR1 as KGHDR and CDR2 as SFDVKD. The CDR3 spells CATRVDGGEETQYF. The DNA of the CDR3 is TGTGCCACCAGGGTGGACGGGGGGGAAGAGACCCAGTACTTC.

This chain uses TRBV7-2 with TRBJ2-1; TRBD2 matches at 7 bases. The germline V gene encodes CDR1 SGHTA and CDR2 FQGNSA. The CDR3 is 14 residues long. J was trimmed by 4 bases and V by 7 bases; bases with no gene match: 7. The CDR3 reads CASKILAKYNEQFF. The CDR3 DNA reads TGTGCCAGCAAAATACTAGCGAAATACAATGAGCAGTTCTTC. Based on the CDR3 plus reference TRBV7-2 and TRBJ2-1, the full variable domain is GAGVSQSPSNKVTEKGKDVELRCDPISGHTALYWYRQSLGQGLEFLIYFQGNSAPDKSGLPSDRFSAERTGGSVSTLTIQRTQQEDSAVYLCASKILAKYNEQFFGPGTRLTVL.

The chain uses TRBV27 and TRBJ1-2, with 7 bases aligning to TRBD1. Trimming at V came to 8 bases and at J to 1 base, leaving 16 bases not matched to a gene. The CDR3 extends over 17 amino acids. Germline V CDR1 and CDR2: MNHEY, SMNVEV (reference sequence). CDR3: CASQYRDSEHFNYGYTF. The CDR3 DNA reads as TGTGCCAGCCAGTACCGGGACAGTGAGCATTTTAACTATGGCTACACCTTC.

This clone has only one observation. The genes are TRBV2 and TRBJ1-4; no clear D gene. Trimming took off 5 bases at V and 7 bases at J, with 14 bases between the two ends. There are 14 residues in the CDR3. Germline V gives CDR1 SNHLY, CDR2 FYNNEI. Here the CDR3 DNA reads TGTGCCAGCAGTCTAATCTCGATTTCTGAAAAACTGTTTTTT. This gives the protein CASSLISISEKLFF.

This clone has a single count. The chain links TRBV10-2 to TRBJ1-2, with D possibly TRBD1 on 5 matching bases. The CDR3 spans 14 residues. V dropped 0 bases and J dropped 6 bases, with 11 bases sitting between them. The germline V gene has CDR1 WSHSY and CDR2 SAAADI. The CDR3 reads CASSESKGDDGYTF. For the CDR3, the DNA is TGCGCCAGCAGTGAGTCGAAAGGGGATGATGGCTACACCTTC.

The gene calls are TRBV19 and TRBJ1-4; no firm D call. V gave up 4 bases and J gave up 6 bases, with 9 bases separating them. Germline loops: CDR1 LNHDA, CDR2 SQIVND (reference sequence). This CDR3 has 13 residues. In DNA, the CDR3 is TGTGCCAGTAGTAGTGACTTTGATGAAAAACTGTTTTTT. Translating gives CASSSDFDEKLFF.

The chain uses TRBV21-1 and TRBJ2-7; the table's TRBD1 call for D was not verified on the DNA. TRBV21-1 corresponds to a pseudogene. The CDR3 is 15 residues long. The CDR3 loop reads CASSGKGTGYGEQYF. In nucleotides, the CDR3 is TGTGCCAGCAGCGGAAAGGGGACAGGGTACGGCGAGCAGTACTTC.